Listed below are T cell receptor beta chains from one sample, sequenced in a study of Ad26.COV2.S vaccination and SARS-CoV-2 variants. Clones were read by immunoSEQ multiplex PCR, and TCRdb kept only the in-frame ones, dropping some. The sample lists 300,000 to 400,000 clones; about nine tenths were seen once. Sample: peripheral blood, taken in a trial of Ad26.COV2.S vaccine versus placebo. All receptors come from a person aged 18 to 59 who received the Ad26.COV2.S COVID-19 vaccine or a placebo. Both conserved end residues are part of each CDR3. The D gene is left open where the match is weak. Clone size is shown for a subset of rows, as once, few, many or a class of expanded clone.

>18|TRBD2|.|TRBV5-4|TRBJ2-1
TGTGCCAGCAGCTTCCCAGCGGGGGGGCCAACCAGATACAATGAGCAGTTCTTC
CASSFPAGGPTRYNEQFF
>13|.|.|TRBV3-1/TRBV3-2|TRBJ1-4
TGTGCCAGCAGCCCCGGGCGGTGGGAAAAACTGTTTTTT
CASSPGRWEKLFF
>16|.|.|TRBV7-2|TRBJ2-3
TGTGCCAGCAGCTTACGGAGTGCTGTAGACACAGATACGCAGTATTTT
CASSLRSAVDTDTQYF
>14|.|.|TRBV6-6|TRBJ1-5
TGTGCCAGCAGTTTCGGGACACCTAATCAGCCCCAGCATTTT
CASSFGTPNQPQHF
>16|TRBD2|.|TRBV2|TRBJ2-1
TGTGCCAGCAGAGACTTAACTAGCGGGGGTGGGAATGAGCAGTTCTTC
CASRDLTSGGGNEQFF
>16|TRBD1|.|TRBV19|TRBJ2-5
TGTGCCAGTAGTCCTACGTTGGCAGGGGGCAGAGAGACCCAGTACTTC
CASSPTLAGGRETQYF
>15|TRBD1|.|TRBV6-1|TRBJ2-3
TGTGCCAGCAGTGAAGGTCGACAGGGCTCAGATACGCAGTATTTT
CASSEGRQGSDTQYF
>16|.|.|TRBV7-2|TRBJ1-4
TGTGCCAGCAGCCTCATGGGGGTAGCAACTAATGAAAAACTGTTTTTT
CASSLMGVATNEKLFF
>16|.|.|TRBV18|TRBJ2-1
TGTGCCAGCTCACCACTTGGGGATTATCTAAACAATGAGCAGTTCTTC
CASSPLGDYLNNEQFF
>14|.|.|TRBV28|TRBJ1-2
TGTGCCAGCAGCCCAGGAGGCGCTAACTATGGCTACACCTTC
CASSPGGANYGYTF
>13|TRBD1|.|TRBV5-1|TRBJ1-2
TGCGCCAGCAGCCCGGGACAGCTCTATGGCTACACCTTC
CASSPGQLYGYTF
>13|TRBD1|once|TRBV29-1|TRBJ1-5
TGCAGCGTCGTTGGACAGGGCGGCCAGCCCCAGCATTTT
CSVVGQGGQPQHF
>16|TRBD2|.|TRBV4-3|TRBJ2-7
TGCGCCAGCAGCCAAGATTGGGGGACTAGCTCCTACGAGCAGTACTTC
CASSQDWGTSSYEQYF
>15|TRBD1|.|TRBV7-2|TRBJ1-2
TGTGCCAGCAGCTTAGGGGACAGGGGGTTCTATGGCTACACCTTC
CASSLGDRGFYGYTF
>15|.|.|TRBV4-3|TRBJ1-1
TGCGCCAGCAGCCAAGATAGGTGGTCGAACACTGAAGCTTTCTTT
CASSQDRWSNTEAFF
>16|.|.|TRBV19|TRBJ2-5
TGTGCCAGTAGTCCACTCTTTAGACAGTTACAAGAGACCCAGTACTTC
CASSPLFRQLQETQYF
>14|.|.|TRBV7-8|TRBJ1-4
TGTGCCAGCAGCTTGAACTATCGGGGGGAAAAACTGTTTTTT
CASSLNYRGEKLFF
>18|.|.|TRBV7-9|TRBJ2-5
TGTGCCAGCAGCTTAGGGCTGGTAGCGGACCCTCCTCTAGAGACCCAGTACTTC
CASSLGLVADPPLETQYF
>14|TRBD2|.|TRBV29-1|TRBJ2-3
TGCAGCGTTGCGGGAGGGGAAAGTACAGATACGCAGTATTTT
CSVAGGESTDTQYF
>14|.|once|TRBV11-2|TRBJ2-7
TGTGCCAGCAGCAGCGGGTGGGCCTCGTATGAGCAGTACTTC
CASSSGWASYEQYF
>17|.|.|TRBV7-8|TRBJ1-2
TGTGCCAGCAGCTTACACGGACAGACTCAAGCTAACTATGGCTACACCTTC
CASSLHGQTQANYGYTF
>15|TRBD1|.|TRBV6-2/TRBV6-3|TRBJ1-5
TGTGCCAGCAGTTCACAAATGGGACAGAATCAGCCCCAGCATTTT
CASSSQMGQNQPQHF
>16|.|.|TRBV15|TRBJ2-3
TGTGCCACCAGCAGAGGCAGTGCGGAGCGTACAGATACGCAGTATTTT
CATSRGSAERTDTQYF
>15|TRBD1|.|TRBV7-2|TRBJ1-1
TGTGCCAGCAGCCTCCGAAGACAGGGACGGACTGAAGCTTTCTTT
CASSLRRQGRTEAFF
>15|TRBD1|.|TRBV6-2/TRBV6-3|TRBJ1-6
TGTGCCAGCAGCCAGGGACAGGACTTCAATTCACCCCTCCACTTT
CASSQGQDFNSPLHF
>13|.|.|TRBV19|TRBJ1-1
TGTGCCAGTAGTCCGACAGGAGGCACTGAAGCTTTCTTT
CASSPTGGTEAFF
>14|.|.|TRBV19|TRBJ1-3
TGTGTCGGGCCTCGGTTCTCTGAGGGAAACACCATATATTTT
CVGPRFSEGNTIYF
>13|.|.|TRBV7-3|TRBJ1-1
TGTGCCAGCAGCGATCAGATTAACACTGAAGCTTTCTTT
CASSDQINTEAFF
>15|TRBD1|.|TRBV5-3|TRBJ2-1
TGTGCCAGAAGCTGGGACAGGGGGTCCTACAATGAGCAGTTCTTC
CARSWDRGSYNEQFF
>17|.|.|TRBV5-1|TRBJ1-6
TGCGCCAGCAGCTTGGAGCAGGGAGGGCCCTATAATTCACCCCTCCACTTT
CASSLEQGGPYNSPLHF
>13|.|few|TRBV7-3|TRBJ1-2
TGTGCCAGCAGCTATGGGGCAGGACCTGGCTACACCTTC
CASSYGAGPGYTF
>15|.|.|TRBV10-3|TRBJ2-7
TGTGCCATCAGTGAGCCAGCAGGCCCCTCCTACGAGCAGTACTTC
CAISEPAGPSYEQYF
>13|.|.|TRBV6-5|TRBJ1-2
TGTGCCAGCATGTTGGACAGAAACTATGGCTACACCTTC
CASMLDRNYGYTF